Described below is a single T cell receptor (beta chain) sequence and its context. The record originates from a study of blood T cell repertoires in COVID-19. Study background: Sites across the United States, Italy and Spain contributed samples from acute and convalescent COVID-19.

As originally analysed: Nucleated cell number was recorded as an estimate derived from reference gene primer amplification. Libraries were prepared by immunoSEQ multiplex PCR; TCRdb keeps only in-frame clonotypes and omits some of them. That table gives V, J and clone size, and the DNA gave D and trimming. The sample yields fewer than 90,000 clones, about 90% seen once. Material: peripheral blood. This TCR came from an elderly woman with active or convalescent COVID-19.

The CDR3, as DNA: TGTGCCAGCAGCTTACTTCAGGGGAAGGATGGCTACACCTTC. Protein product: CASSLLQGKDGYTF. The chain carries TRBV7-2 and TRBJ1-2; TRBD1 is a possible D gene (6 bases). Germline V gene sequence: CDR1 SGHTA, CDR2 FQGNSA. CDR3 size: 14 residues. V dropped 2 bases and J dropped 6 bases, with 13 bases sitting between them.